This T cell receptor (beta chain) was identified in a study of T cells after yellow fever vaccination (dated 2019 in TCRdb). In the study overall: The SMART-Seq v4 Ultra Low Input RNA kit was used to prepare libraries from fractions with low cell numbers. Bulk TCR alpha and beta repertoires were sequenced longitudinally to track T-cell clones before and after primary and booster YFV17D yellow fever vaccination. The cohort comprised two healthy male donors, one aged 18 to 30 and one aged 30 to 39 years. Blood was drawn at multiple timepoints before and after primary and secondary immunization, with bulk PBMC replicates and cell subsets isolated.

A few counts support this clonotype. The specificity of this receptor is unknown. One base away there is no much larger clone; base qualities are not given. The paper's findings and limits, for the study overall: The secondary T-cell response was found to be weaker but faster than the primary response, with a peak reached on day 5 rather than on day 15. Most clones expanded after primary vaccination (about 96% of CD4 and approximately 86% of CD8) were re-detected after the booster, suggesting that broad memory maintenance occurred. The study included only two donors, which limits how far the findings can be generalized. A small fraction of clonotypes appeared in both the CD4 and CD8 compartments, likely as a result of convergent recombination. FACS-sorted repertoires could contain abundant contaminating clonotypes from the bulk population, so computational filtering was required.

The treatment or condition label for this specimen denotes: live attenuated yellow fever vaccine strain. At each blood-draw timepoint, two biological replicates of bulk PBMCs were obtained. A standard Ficoll-Paque protocol was used to isolate PBMCs from peripheral blood. TriZol was used to extract RNA from bulk PBMCs, CD4 and CD8 fractions, and dextramer-positive and dextramer-negative fractions. TCR cDNA was synthesized by 5'RACE template switching, which introduced a universal primer site and unique molecular identifiers. Priming of cDNA synthesis was performed from both the TCR alpha and TCR beta constant segments. Two PCR steps were used to amplify libraries, with sample barcodes and sequencing adapters being added in the second step. Sequencing of the libraries was done on either Illumina HiSeq 2500 (2x100 bp) or NovaSeq (2x150 bp). For the original study's pipeline: Demultiplexing of reads and collapsing into UMI consensus sequences were performed with MIGEC, and V(D)J alignment was carried out with MiXCR. Vaccine-responding clonotypes were defined with edgeR using replicate PBMC samples, requiring FDR below 0.01 and a log2 fold change above 5 up to day 15. Each bulk clonotype was labeled CD4 or CD8 based on which sequenced repertoire, CD4 or CD8, contained the clonotype at higher abundance. The raw public reads went through TCRdb reprocessing: fastp at Q25, MiXCR clone calling, in-frame beta chains kept. Every distinct CDR3 protein forms one entry, paired with its most common genes and DNA. The V and J calls here are based on TCRdb, not the publication. This sample comprises around 310,000 distinct CDR3 sequences, about 8.7% of them detected only once. Around 17% of the sample goes to the ten largest clones.

Deletion took 0 bases off V and 3 bases off J, with a span of 24 bases between the germline ends. The CDR3 goes from the cysteine to the phenylalanine over 19 residues. Just the 57-base CDR3 DNA is kept, in frame starting at base 1. The germline V gene yields SGHRS for CDR1 and YFSETQ for CDR2. The chain is encoded by TRBV5-1 joined to TRBJ1-1; the D segment could be TRBD1, given 5 matching bases. This clonotype was sampled from a man aged 18 to 35 who received the YFV17D yellow fever vaccine. The sequenced sample was PBMCs, obtained on the day of the first yellow fever vaccination. In nucleotide form, the sequence is TGCGCCAGCAGCTTGGGGCAGCCCGGGGACTACCGATTGGACACTGAAGCTTTCTTT. The translation is CASSLGQPGDYRLDTEAFF. With the rest looked up from the reference TRBV5-1 and TRBJ1-1 genes rather than sequenced, the full variable domain is KAGVTQTPRYLIKTRGQQVTLSCSPISGHRSVSWYQQTPGQGLQFLFEYFSETQRNKGNFPGRFSGRQFSNSRSEMNVSTLELGDSALYLCASSLGQPGDYRLDTEAFFGQGTRLTVV.